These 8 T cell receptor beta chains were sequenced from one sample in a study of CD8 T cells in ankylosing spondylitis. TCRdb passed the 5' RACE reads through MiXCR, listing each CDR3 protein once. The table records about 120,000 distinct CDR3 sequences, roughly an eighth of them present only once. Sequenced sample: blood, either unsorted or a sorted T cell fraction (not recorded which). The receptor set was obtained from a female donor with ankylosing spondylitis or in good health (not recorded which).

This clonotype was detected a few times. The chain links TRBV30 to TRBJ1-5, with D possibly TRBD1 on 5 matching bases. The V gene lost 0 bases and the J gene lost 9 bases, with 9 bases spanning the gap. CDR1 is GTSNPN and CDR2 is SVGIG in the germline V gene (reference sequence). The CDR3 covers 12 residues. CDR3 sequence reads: CAWSVGEGPQHF. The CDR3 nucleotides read TGTGCCTGGAGTGTGGGGGAGGGGCCCCAGCATTTT.

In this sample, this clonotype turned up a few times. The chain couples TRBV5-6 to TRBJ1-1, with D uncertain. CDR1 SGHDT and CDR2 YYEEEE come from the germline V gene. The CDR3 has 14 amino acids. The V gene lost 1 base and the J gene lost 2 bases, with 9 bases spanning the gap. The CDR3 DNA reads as TGTGCCAGCAGCTTGAGGCCGGATAACACTGAAGCTTTCTTT. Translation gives CASSLRPDNTEAFF.

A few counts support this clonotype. The CDR3 DNA is TGTGCCAGCAGCAGGGACAACCAAGAGACCCAGTACTTC. Protein product: CASSRDNQETQYF. The rearrangement links TRBV11-2 to TRBJ2-5; D is perhaps TRBD1 (6 bases). Trimming pared 5 bases from V and 0 bases from J, leaving 7 bases between. The CDR3 is made up of 13 amino acids. Germline assignment: CDR1 SGHAT and CDR2 FQNNGV. Full variable domain (outside the CDR3, taken from reference TRBV11-2 and TRBJ2-5): EAGVAQSPRYKIIEKRQSVAFWCNPISGHATLYWYQQILGQGPKLLIQFQNNGVVDDSQLPKDRFSAERLKGVDSTLKIQPAKLEDSAVYLCASSRDNQETQYFGPGTRLLVL.

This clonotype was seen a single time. DNA for the CDR3: TGTGCCAGCAGCCAATCAGAAGTCTCCACTGAAGCTTTCTTT. This encodes CASSQSEVSTEAFF. This chain links TRBV12-3 or TRBV12-4 with TRBJ1-1; unclear D gene. Trimming shortened V by 6 bases and J by 4 bases, and 15 bases separated the two germline ends. This CDR3 region has 14 residues.

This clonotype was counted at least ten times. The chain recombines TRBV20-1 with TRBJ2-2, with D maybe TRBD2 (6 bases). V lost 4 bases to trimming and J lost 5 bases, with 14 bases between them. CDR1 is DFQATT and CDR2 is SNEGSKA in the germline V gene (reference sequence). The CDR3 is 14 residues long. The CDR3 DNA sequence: TGCAGTGCTATCCCGCAGGGAGGTACCGGGGAGCTGTTTTTT. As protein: CSAIPQGGTGELFF.

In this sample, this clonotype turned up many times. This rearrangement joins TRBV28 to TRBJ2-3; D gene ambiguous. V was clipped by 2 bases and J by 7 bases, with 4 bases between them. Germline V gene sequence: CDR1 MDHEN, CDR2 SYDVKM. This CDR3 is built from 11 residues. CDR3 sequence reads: CASSLQHTQYF. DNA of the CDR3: TGTGCCAGCAGTTTACAACATACGCAGTATTTT. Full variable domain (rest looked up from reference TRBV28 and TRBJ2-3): DVKVTQSSRYLVKRTGEKVFLECVQDMDHENMFWYRQDPGLGLRLIYFSYDVKMKEKGDIPEGYSVSREKKERFSLILESASTNQTSMYLCASSLQHTQYFGPGTRLTVL.

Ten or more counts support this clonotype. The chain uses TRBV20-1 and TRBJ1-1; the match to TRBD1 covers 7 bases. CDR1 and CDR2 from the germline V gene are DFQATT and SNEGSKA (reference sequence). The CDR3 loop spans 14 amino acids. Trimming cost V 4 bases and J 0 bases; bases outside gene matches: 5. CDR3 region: CSANKQGMNTEAFF. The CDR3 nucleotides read TGCAGTGCTAATAAACAGGGGATGAACACTGAAGCTTTCTTT.

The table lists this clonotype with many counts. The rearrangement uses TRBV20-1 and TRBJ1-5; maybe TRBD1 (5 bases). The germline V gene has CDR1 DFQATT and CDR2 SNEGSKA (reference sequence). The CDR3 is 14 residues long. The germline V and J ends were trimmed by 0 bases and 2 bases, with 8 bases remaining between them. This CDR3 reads CSARDRVGNQPQHF. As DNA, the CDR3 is TGCAGTGCTAGAGACAGGGTAGGCAATCAGCCCCAGCATTTT.